This T cell receptor (beta chain) stems from a study of blood T cell repertoires in COVID-19. Study summary: PBMCs, B-cell-depleted T cells, or T cells were the source of the cDNA or gDNA that made up the material.

Trimming removed 2 bases at V and 4 bases at J, with 8 bases between. The CDR3 covers 12 residues. From germline, CDR1 is GTSNPN and CDR2 SVGIG (reference sequence). In the original analysis: Reference gene primer amplification yielded estimated nucleated cell counts. TCRdb keeps only in-frame clones here, not all; method: immunoSEQ multiplex PCR. The D gene and trimming were derived from the DNA, and the V and J assignments and clone size from that table. The sample carries about 150,000 clones, approximately 88% recorded once. The clonotype was recovered from a human donor in a cohort sampled during active COVID-19. The chain carries TRBV30 and TRBJ1-2; D perhaps matches TRBD1 (6 bases). Sequences were obtained from peripheral blood. As DNA, the CDR3 is TGTGCCTGGAGTACAGGGCGCTATGGCTACACCTTC. It codes for CAWSTGRYGYTF.